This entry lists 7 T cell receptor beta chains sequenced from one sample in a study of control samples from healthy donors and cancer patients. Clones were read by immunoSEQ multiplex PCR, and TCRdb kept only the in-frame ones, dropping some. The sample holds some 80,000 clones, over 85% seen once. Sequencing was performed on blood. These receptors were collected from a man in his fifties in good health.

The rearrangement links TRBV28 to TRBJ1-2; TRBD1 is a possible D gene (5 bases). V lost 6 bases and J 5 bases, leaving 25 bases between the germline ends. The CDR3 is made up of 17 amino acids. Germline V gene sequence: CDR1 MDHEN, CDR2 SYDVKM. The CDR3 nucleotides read TGTGCCAGCAGGTCCCCGCGGGGTTGGGGGGTTAGGTATGGCTACACCTTC. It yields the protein CASRSPRGWGVRYGYTF.

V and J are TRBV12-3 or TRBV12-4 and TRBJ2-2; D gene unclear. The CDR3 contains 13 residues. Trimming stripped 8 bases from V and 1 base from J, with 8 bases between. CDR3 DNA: TGTGCCAGCTTAAACCGGAACACCGGGGAGCTGTTTTTT. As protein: CASLNRNTGELFF.

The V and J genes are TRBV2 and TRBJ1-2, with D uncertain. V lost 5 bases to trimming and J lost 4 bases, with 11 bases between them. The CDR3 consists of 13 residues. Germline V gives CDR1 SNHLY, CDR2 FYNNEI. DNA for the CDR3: TGTGCCAGCAGTAAGTACGAAGGCTATGGCTACACCTTC. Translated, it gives CASSKYEGYGYTF. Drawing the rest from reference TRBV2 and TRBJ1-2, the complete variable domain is EPEVTQTPSHQVTQMGQEVILRCVPISNHLYFYWYRQILGQKVEFLVSFYNNEISEKSEIFDDQFSVERPDGSNFTLKIRSTKLEDSAMYFCASSKYEGYGYTFGSGTRLTVV.

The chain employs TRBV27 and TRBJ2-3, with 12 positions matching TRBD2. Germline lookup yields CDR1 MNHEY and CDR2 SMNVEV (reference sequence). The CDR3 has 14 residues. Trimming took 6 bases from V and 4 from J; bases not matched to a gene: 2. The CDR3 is CASRPSGGADTQYF. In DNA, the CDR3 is TGTGCCAGCAGGCCTAGCGGGGGGGCAGATACGCAGTATTTT.

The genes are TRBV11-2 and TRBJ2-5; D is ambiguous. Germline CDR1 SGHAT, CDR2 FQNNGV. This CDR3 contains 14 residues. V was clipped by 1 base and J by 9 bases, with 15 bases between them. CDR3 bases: TGTGCCAGCAGCTTAGGCGGTGGGCTCGGAGCCCAGTACTTC. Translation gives CASSLGGGLGAQYF.

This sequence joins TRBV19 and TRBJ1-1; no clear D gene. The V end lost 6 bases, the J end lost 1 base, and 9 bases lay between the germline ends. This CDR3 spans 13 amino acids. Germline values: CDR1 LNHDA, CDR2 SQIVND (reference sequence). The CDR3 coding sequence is TGTGCCAGTAGACTCCACTCGAACACTGAAGCTTTCTTT. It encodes CASRLHSNTEAFF.

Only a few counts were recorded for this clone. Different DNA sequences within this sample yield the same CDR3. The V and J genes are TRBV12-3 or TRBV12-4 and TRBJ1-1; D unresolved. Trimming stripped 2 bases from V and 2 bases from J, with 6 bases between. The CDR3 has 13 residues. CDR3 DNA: TGTGCCAGCAGTTTAACCAGTAACACTGAAGCTTTCTTT. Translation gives CASSLTSNTEAFF.